Each of the 15 T cell receptor beta chains below was sequenced from the same sample in a study of metastatic and nonmetastatic thyroid tumors. Thyroid surgery was performed in patients who had received no treatment beforehand. Through MiXCR, TCRdb re-clonotyped the PCR reads. The table includes over 25,000 clones, less than 14% detected once. The sample was blood. These TCRs come from a female donor with papillary thyroid cancer or a benign thyroid nodule (not recorded which). Some clones in this sample may be carry-over from other donors' samples.

This clone was counted ten times or more. The CDR3: CASSLGSWGTSGNQPQHF. The CDR3 bases are TGTGCCAGCAGCTTAGGCAGCTGGGGGACGTCGGGCAATCAGCCCCAGCATTTT. This rearrangement joins TRBV13 to TRBJ1-5, with a weak D call TRBD1 (5 bases). Trimming stripped 0 bases from V and 2 bases from J, with 17 bases between. The CDR3 loop spans 18 amino acids. Germline V lookup: CDR1 PRHDT, CDR2 FYEKMQ (reference sequence).

This clone occurred many times. The chain employs TRBV12-3 or TRBV12-4 and TRBJ2-2; D is unresolved. V lost 10 bases and J 4 bases, leaving 13 bases between the germline ends. The CDR3 covers 13 residues. The DNA of the CDR3 is TGTGCCACCAGGCCCGATATCACCGGGGAGCTGTTTTTT. Its protein product is CATRPDITGELFF.

Points on this clone: A read error may account for a junction end that differs from germline. V and J are TRBV11-1 and TRBJ1-3; possibly TRBD1 for D (6 bases). CDR1 SGHAT and CDR2 FQDESV come from the germline V gene (reference sequence). The CDR3 covers 16 residues. The CDR3 region has the DNA TGTGTCAGCAGCTTACTTTCCAGGGGTTCTGGAAACACCATACATTTT. It yields the protein CVSSLLSRGSGNTIHF.

This clone was observed at least ten times. The chain employs TRBV27 and TRBJ2-7; weak D call: TRBD2 (5 bases). V was pared by 4 bases and J by 4 bases, with 20 bases between. The CDR3 loop spans 16 amino acids. Germline V gene lookup returns CDR1 MNHEY and CDR2 SMNVEV (reference sequence). CDR3 amino acids: CASSSSPWVRLYEQYF. The CDR3 region has the DNA TGTGCCAGCAGTTCTAGCCCCTGGGTCAGACTATACGAGCAGTACTTC.

The sample holds many counts of this clone. As the CDR3 is not closed by the conserved phenylalanine or tryptophan, this likely results from a read error. The rearrangement uses TRBV29-1 and TRBJ1-2; TRBD1 might be the D (5 bases). This CDR3 comprises 12 residues. Germline loops: CDR1 SQVTM, CDR2 ANQGSEA. Trimming pared 2 bases from V and 2 bases from J, leaving 6 bases between. The chain's CDR3 is CSVEQGNYGYTL. CDR3 DNA: TGCAGCGTTGAACAGGGAAACTATGGCTACACCCTC.

This clone was counted at least ten times. V gene TRBV7-3 combines with J gene TRBJ2-3; possibly TRBD2 for D (7 bases). Per germline, CDR1 SGHTA and CDR2 FQGTGA. The CDR3 covers 14 residues. V dropped 4 bases and J dropped 2 bases, with 10 bases sitting between them. The CDR3 nucleotides are TGTGCCAGCAGCTCAGGGGACTACACAGATACGCAGTATTTT. This encodes CASSSGDYTDTQYF.

The rearrangement links TRBV27 to TRBJ2-7; D may be TRBD1 (6 bases). The CDR3 is 17 amino acids. Trimming cost V 3 bases and J 4 bases, with 22 bases left between them. Germline V CDR1 and CDR2: MNHEY, SMNVEV (reference sequence). CDR3: CASSFGVGASSPYEQYF. The CDR3 coding sequence is TGTGCCAGCAGTTTTGGGGTGGGGGCTAGCTCCCCGTACGAGCAGTACTTC.

This clone was counted many times. This chain links TRBV6-2 or TRBV6-3 with TRBJ2-7, with D hard to call. In germline, CDR1 is MNHEY, CDR2 SVGEGT. The V end lost 2 bases, the J end lost 3 bases, and 5 bases lay between the germline ends. The CDR3 has 12 amino acids. CDR3 sequence (DNA): TGTGCCAGCAGTTACGGATACTACGAGCAGTACTTC. Protein sequence: CASSYGYYEQYF.

The chain uses TRBV7-8 and TRBJ1-4; 9 nucleotides match TRBD1. This CDR3 has 15 residues. Germline lookup yields CDR1 SGHVS and CDR2 FQNEAQ. The V segment lost 4 bases and the J segment 5 bases; nucleotides outside the gene matches: 5. In DNA form, the CDR3 reads TGTGCCAGCAGCTCCTCTACAGGGGGCAATGAAAAACTGTTTTTT. This encodes CASSSSTGGNEKLFF.

In its sample, this clone was seen a few times. This rearrangement joins TRBV5-5 to TRBJ1-5; D is possibly TRBD1 (5 bases). V was pared by 2 bases and J by 2 bases, with 11 bases between. This CDR3 spans 15 amino acids. CDR1 SGHKS and CDR2 YYEKEE come from the germline V gene (reference sequence). CDR3 loop: CASSFEGTGNQPQHF. DNA for the CDR3: TGTGCCAGCAGCTTTGAGGGGACGGGCAATCAGCCCCAGCATTTT. Filled out from reference TRBV5-5 and TRBJ1-5, the complete variable domain reads DAGVTQSPTHLIKTRGQQVTLRCSPISGHKSVSWYQQVLGQGPQFIFQYYEKEERGRGNFPDRFSARQFPNYSSELNVNALLLGDSALYLCASSFEGTGNQPQHFGDGTRLSIL.

On this clone itself: One end of the junction is discordant with germline, which a read error may explain. This chain links TRBV14 with TRBJ2-7, with 7 bases matching TRBD2. This CDR3 comprises 17 residues. Per germline, CDR1 SGHDN and CDR2 FVKESK. The CDR3 sequence: CASSQGAAGIISYKQYF. The CDR3 nucleotides are TGTGCCAGCAGCCAAGGAGCAGCGGGAATCATCTCCTACAAGCAGTACTTC.

This clone was counted a few times. One base away lies a much larger clone, so this may be a sequencing read error. This chain uses TRBV30 with TRBJ2-5; 12 bases agree with TRBD2. The junction had 6 bases not matched to a gene; V was cut back by 0 bases and J by 1 base. The CDR3 spans 17 residues. Germline V gives CDR1 GTSNPN, CDR2 SVGIG (reference sequence). CDR3 residues: CAWSVRASGRAQETQYF. The CDR3 nucleotides are TGTGCCTGGAGTGTACGGGCTAGCGGGAGGGCCCAAGAGACCCAGTACTTC.

In this sample, this clone turned up many times. V gene TRBV5-1 combines with J gene TRBJ1-2, with TRBD1 matching 10 bases. CDR3 length: 14 residues. Germline V CDR1 and CDR2: SGHRS, YFSETQ. V trimming: 4 bases; J trimming: 8 bases; junction bases outside the gene matches: 8. CDR3 residues: CASSPDRGNLGYTF. In nucleotides, the CDR3 is TGCGCCAGCAGCCCGGACAGGGGGAATCTGGGCTACACCTTC.

This clone was observed many times. A much more abundant neighbour one base away suggests this may be a read error. CDR3 sequence reads: CASSYHRDRGQGTEAFF. The CDR3 nucleotides read TGTGCCAGCAGTTATCACAGGGACAGGGGACAGGGCACTGAAGCTTTCTTT. The genes are TRBV6-2 or TRBV6-3 and TRBJ1-1; 10 nucleotides match TRBD1. The junction had 11 bases not matched to a gene; V was cut back by 3 bases and J by 4 bases. Germline assignment: CDR1 MNHEY and CDR2 SVGEGT. This CDR3 has 17 residues.

This clone showed up many times. J is TRBJ2-1 and V is TRBV18; 10 positions match TRBD2. CDR1 is KGHSH, CDR2 LQKENI, per germline. The CDR3 covers 16 residues. Losses at the gene ends were 0 bases for V and 3 bases for J; bases not matched to a gene: 2. The CDR3 nucleotides read TGTGCCAGCTCACCACCGGCTAGCGGGAGCTACAATGAGCAGTTCTTC. Translating it yields CASSPPASGSYNEQFF.